Below are 14 T cell receptor beta chains sequenced from a single sample in a study of OX40 agonist ivuxolimab in advanced cancers. The assay was immunoSEQ multiplex PCR, and TCRdb's table has in-frame clones only and misses some. The sample holds tens of thousands of clones, over 60% seen once. The sequencing here drew on CD4+ or CD8+ T cells sorted from blood, taken in a trial of the OX40 agonist ivuxolimab. The receptors originated from an adult with an advanced solid tumor such as melanoma, head and neck, liver or kidney cancer.

This clone came up a few times. The chain links TRBV28 to TRBJ2-2, with 10 nucleotides matching TRBD2. CDR1 and CDR2 (germline): MDHEN, SYDVKM. This CDR3 is built from 18 residues. The V segment lost 7 bases and the J segment 3 bases; nucleotides outside the gene matches: 14. CDR3 amino acids: CASTGPLLLAGDTGELFF. The CDR3 DNA sequence: TGTGCCAGCACGGGACCTCTACTTCTAGCGGGGGACACCGGGGAGCTGTTTTTT. Based on the CDR3 plus reference TRBV28 and TRBJ2-2, the full variable domain is DVKVTQSSRYLVKRTGEKVFLECVQDMDHENMFWYRQDPGLGLRLIYFSYDVKMKEKGDIPEGYSVSREKKERFSLILESASTNQTSMYLCASTGPLLLAGDTGELFFGEGSRLTVL.

This clone was counted only a few times. The CDR3 DNA is TGCGCCAGCAGCTTGGCCGCAGGGGACCAACGCTACACCTTC. It codes for CASSLAAGDQRYTF. The chain uses TRBV5-1 and TRBJ1-2; TRBD1 might be the D (6 bases). The germline V gene has CDR1 SGHRS and CDR2 YFSETQ. Between the trimmed V and J ends, which lost 0 bases and 9 bases, there was a span of 15 bases. This CDR3 is 14 amino acids long.

This clone was counted a single time. The same CDR3 can be traced to other DNA sequences in this sample. The V call is TRBV18, the J call TRBJ2-2, with 11 bases identical to TRBD2. In germline, CDR1 is KGHSH, CDR2 LQKENI. The length of the CDR3 is 19 residues. Trimming at V came to 6 bases and at J to 1 base, leaving 13 bases not matched to a gene. The CDR3 sequence is CASSRGKLAGEWNTGELFF. CDR3 DNA sequence: TGTGCCAGCTCGCGCGGCAAACTAGCGGGAGAATGGAACACCGGGGAGCTGTTTTTT. The variable domain in full, with the rest retrieved from reference TRBV18 and TRBJ2-2, is NAGVMQNPRHLVRRRGQEARLRCSPMKGHSHVYWYRQLPEEGLKFMVYLQKENIIDESGMPKERFSAEFPKEGPSILRIQQVVRGDSAAYFCASSRGKLAGEWNTGELFFGEGSRLTVL.

V usage is TRBV6-1 and J usage is TRBJ1-1, with D uncertain. V dropped 6 bases and J dropped 1 base, with 12 bases sitting between them. Germline CDR1 is MNHNS and CDR2 is SASEGT. This CDR3 has 14 residues. CDR3 coding DNA: TGTGCCAGCAGGATATACGAACAGAACACTGAAGCTTTCTTT. Protein: CASRIYEQNTEAFF.

This chain links TRBV14 with TRBJ2-3, with D perhaps TRBD2 (5 bases). Trimming cost V 1 base and J 5 bases, with 16 bases left between them. Germline CDR1 SGHDN, CDR2 FVKESK. The CDR3 spans 16 residues. The CDR3 DNA is TGTGCCAGCAGCCAAGGTACAAGGCTAGCCGGAGATACGCAGTATTTT. It encodes CASSQGTRLAGDTQYF. The variable domain in full, completed from reference TRBV14 and TRBJ2-3, reads EAGVTQFPSHSVIEKGQTVTLRCDPISGHDNLYWYRRVMGKEIKFLLHFVKESKQDESGMPNNRFLAERTGGTYSTLKVQPAELEDSGVYFCASSQGTRLAGDTQYFGPGTRLTVL.

In this sample, this clone turned up a few times. V usage is TRBV4-1 and J usage is TRBJ2-2; 8 nucleotides align to TRBD2. Trimming cost V 6 bases and J 4 bases; bases outside gene matches: 13. From germline, CDR1 is MGHRA and CDR2 YSYEKL. The CDR3 is 17 residues long. CDR3 nucleotides: TGCGCCAGCAGACACATTACCGGGACTAGAGCCACCGGGGAGCTGTTTTTT. Protein: CASRHITGTRATGELFF.

This chain links TRBV28 with TRBJ1-2, with unresolved D. Germline CDR1 MDHEN, CDR2 SYDVKM. The CDR3 extends over 17 amino acids. Trimming stripped 5 bases from V and 0 bases from J, with 19 bases between. The CDR3 DNA sequence: TGTGCCAGCAGTCTGATGTCTAGGCAGCAAGCTAACTATGGCTACACCTTC. Translating gives CASSLMSRQQANYGYTF.

As to this clone: The same CDR3 is also encoded by other DNA sequences in this sample. The CDR3: CASSPRDRGYGYTF. The CDR3 DNA reads as TGTGCCAGCAGCCCCCGGGACAGGGGCTATGGCTACACCTTC. The V gene is TRBV5-4, the J gene TRBJ1-2; the match to TRBD1 covers 10 bases. Germline-derived CDR1 and CDR2 are SGHNT and YYREEE (reference sequence). This CDR3 contains 14 residues. V dropped 4 bases and J dropped 4; count of bases not matched to a gene: 4.

This chain joins TRBV7-3 and TRBJ2-2, with D possibly matching TRBD1 (6 bases). Germline assignment: CDR1 SGHTA and CDR2 FQGTGA. This CDR3 contains 14 residues. V was cut by 5 bases and J by 6 bases, with 13 bases left in between. The CDR3, as DNA: TGTGCCAGCAGCACAGGGATAGGGTCCGGGGAGCTGTTTTTT. Protein product: CASSTGIGSGELFF. Supplemented by reference TRBV7-3 and TRBJ2-2, the full variable domain reads GAGVSQTPSNKVTEKGKYVELRCDPISGHTALYWYRQSLGQGPEFLIYFQGTGAADDSGLPNDRFFAVRPEGSVSTLKIQRTERGDSAVYLCASSTGIGSGELFFGEGSRLTVL.

The chain has TRBV15 and TRBJ1-2; maybe TRBD1 (5 bases). V was pared by 2 bases and J by 4 bases, with 17 bases between. This CDR3 has 16 residues. CDR1 is LNHNV, CDR2 YYDKDF, per germline (reference sequence). The CDR3 spells CATSRQSGGDSYGYTF. In nucleotides, the CDR3 is TGTGCCACCAGCAGACAGAGCGGGGGGGATAGCTATGGCTACACCTTC.

J is TRBJ2-2 and V is TRBV6-1, with TRBD2 identical over 8 bases. Germline trimming cut 8 bases from V and 0 bases from J; bases unmatched to any gene: 2. The CDR3 has 14 amino acids. Germline V gene sequence: CDR1 MNHNS, CDR2 SASEGT. The CDR3 region is CASAGLANTGELFF. In DNA form, the CDR3 reads TGTGCCAGCGCGGGACTAGCGAACACCGGGGAGCTGTTTTTT.

The chain has TRBV7-8 and TRBJ2-3; D may be TRBD1 (6 bases). Germline V CDR1 and CDR2: SGHVS, FQNEAQ. The CDR3 sequence is 15 residues long. Trimming took off 2 bases at V and 1 base at J, with 10 bases between the two ends. CDR3 sequence: CASSLRRQGTDTQYF. The DNA of the CDR3 is TGTGCCAGCAGCTTAAGGAGACAGGGCACAGATACGCAGTATTTT.

The chain employs TRBV5-5 and TRBJ1-2, with no clear D. V was shortened by 5 bases and J by 5 bases, with 13 bases between the two germline ends. There are 13 residues in the CDR3. From germline, CDR1 is SGHKS and CDR2 YYEKEE (reference sequence). For the CDR3, the DNA is TGTGCCAGCAGTCAACATTCCCTTTATGGCTACACCTTC. Residues: CASSQHSLYGYTF.

This CDR3 is CASSESVWLAGKRLAKNIQYF. The CDR3 region has the DNA TGCGCCAGCAGTGAGTCAGTTTGGCTAGCGGGTAAAAGACTAGCCAAAAACATTCAGTACTTC. The chain employs TRBV10-2 and TRBJ2-4; 8 positions match TRBD2. The CDR3 runs to 21 residues. V was pared by 0 bases and J by 0 bases, with 16 bases of the junction left unmatched. CDR1 WSHSY and CDR2 SAAADI come from the germline V gene.